The sequence of this TCR beta chain was determined in a study of beta chain features in type 1 diabetes. V lost 4 bases to trimming and J lost 12 bases, with 23 bases between them. The CDR3 is 14 residues long. Germline V gives CDR1 SGHDT, CDR2 YYEEEE. Study-level points and caveats: Within each of all four CD4+ subsets, Type 1 diabetes patients had TCRB CDR3s that were moderately but significantly shorter. In comparison with healthy donors, patients had naive, central memory and Treg TCRB repertoires that appeared more similar.

Sequenced material consisted of expressed TCRB transcripts (all of the isolated RNA was reverse transcribed). Sequencing was performed with immunoSEQ multiplex PCR; in TCRdb, only in-frame clones are kept and a portion is missing. Of some 120,000 clones listed, around 16% are singletons. Comments on this clone: The antigen is undetermined.

This sequence originates from a man younger than 30 with type 1 diabetes. Sample: central memory CD4+ T cells from blood. The chain couples TRBV5-6 to TRBJ2-7; D perhaps matches TRBD2 (6 bases). CDR3 residues: CASSGYRRTTEGYF. The DNA for the CDR3 is TGTGCCAGCAGCGGATACCGAAGAACCACGGAGGGGTACTTC.